Given below is one T cell receptor beta chain in context. Germline CDR1 SGHTA, CDR2 FQGNSA. Trimming cost V 5 bases and J 4 bases, with 18 bases left between them. The CDR3 is made up of 15 amino acids. Assay used: immunoSEQ multiplex PCR; TCRdb lists only in-frame clones, some missing. The table records fewer than 400,000 clones, 80% to 90% of them present only once. The data were obtained in a study of blood T cell repertoires in COVID-19. The specimen was PBMCs or T cells enriched from blood (not recorded which). The clonotype originates from a man aged 30 to 45 who had recovered from COVID-19. The rearrangement joins TRBV7-2 to TRBJ2-7; weak D call: TRBD2 (6 bases). CDR3 coding DNA: TGTGCCAGCAGCCGCCCCGGGACTTCCACTTACGAGCAGTACTTC. Amino acids: CASSRPGTSTYEQYF.